This T cell receptor beta chain derives from a study of CD8+CD57+ T cells in acquired aplastic anemia. The overall study: Sorting CD4+ and CD8+ cells gave DNA averaging approximately 3 ug. Sequencing produced an average of around 11 million reads per healthy donor for CD4+ cells. The study, taken as a whole, reports: Significance was not reached for CD8+ Simpson's diversity between patients and controls. The study identified around 28 CD8+ CDR3 sequences shared by patients and controls.

The CDR3 is 14 residues long. Germline CDR1 reads SGHVS; CDR2 reads FQNEAQ. Genomic DNA constituted the template upon which TCR beta VDJ and CDR3 profiling was performed. TCRdb used MiXCR to reprocess the reads, holding one entry per CDR3 protein. The profile shows 100,000 to 120,000 distinct CDR3 sequences, 40% to 60% of them singletons. This clonotype occurred once. The antigen remains unidentified. Germline and junction disagree at one end, which may indicate a read error. The sequence came from a human donor in good health, serving as a control. The specimen was sorted CD4+, CD8+, or CD8+CD57+ T cells (not recorded which) from PBMCs. The rearrangement uses TRBV7-8 and TRBJ2-7, with D maybe TRBD1 (6 bases). In DNA form, the CDR3 reads TGTGCCAGCAGTTTAGGACAGACGTCCTACGAGCAGTACTTC. Translation: CASSLGQTSYEQYF.